This T cell receptor beta chain came from a study of identical twins. With 1 base clipped from V and 9 bases from J, the junction kept 8 bases outside the gene matches. Per the germline V gene, CDR1 is SGHTA and CDR2 is FQGNSA. The CDR3 has 17 amino acids. TCRdb reanalysed the 5' RACE reads using MiXCR and keeps one entry per CDR3 protein. This table has 690,000 or so distinct CDR3 sequences, over 5% appearing once. Study-level points and caveats: Memory repertoires lacked the insertion deficit that abundant cord blood beta clonotypes showed.

This clonotype was recorded many times. Its antigen is currently unknown. The clonotype originates from a man aged 18 to 30 in good health. The V and J genes are TRBV7-2 and TRBJ2-1; the match to TRBD2 covers 14 bases. The sequencing input was naive T cells sorted from blood. In DNA, the CDR3 is TGTGCCAGCAGCTTAGTACCGGGACTAGCGGGAGCAAGTGAGCAGTTCTTC. It translates to CASSLVPGLAGASEQFF.